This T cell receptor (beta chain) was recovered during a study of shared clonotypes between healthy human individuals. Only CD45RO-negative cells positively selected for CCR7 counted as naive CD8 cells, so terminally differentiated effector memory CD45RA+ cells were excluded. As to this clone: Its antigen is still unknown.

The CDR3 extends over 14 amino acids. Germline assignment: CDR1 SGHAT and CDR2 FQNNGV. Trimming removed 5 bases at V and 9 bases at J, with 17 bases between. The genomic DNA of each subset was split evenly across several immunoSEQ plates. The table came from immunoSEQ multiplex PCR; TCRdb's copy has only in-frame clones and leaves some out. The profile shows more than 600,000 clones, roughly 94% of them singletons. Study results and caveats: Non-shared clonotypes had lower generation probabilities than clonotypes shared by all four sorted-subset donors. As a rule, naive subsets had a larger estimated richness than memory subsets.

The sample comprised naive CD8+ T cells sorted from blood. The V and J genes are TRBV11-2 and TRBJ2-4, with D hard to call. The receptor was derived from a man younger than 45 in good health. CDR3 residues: CASSPTGGLSIQYF. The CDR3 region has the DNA TGTGCCAGCAGCCCTACGGGTGGTCTAAGCATTCAGTACTTC.